Listed here are 7 T cell receptor beta chains from one sample, sequenced in a study of patients and donors after allogeneic stem cell transplantation. In TCRdb, the RT-PCR reads were re-called with MiXCR into one record per CDR3 protein. The sample consists of about a million distinct CDR3 sequences, around 17% of them appearing once. What was sequenced was blood, either unsorted or a sorted T cell fraction (not recorded which). These receptors were obtained from a human donor who was either an allogeneic HSCT recipient or a stem cell or donor lymphocyte infusion donor (not recorded which). It is not recorded whose cells these are; they may come from a transplant donor.

This clonotype has at least ten counts. The rearrangement links TRBV12-3 or TRBV12-4 to TRBJ2-2; D gene ambiguous. Trimming removed 8 bases from V and 6 bases from J, with 10 bases in between. The CDR3 runs 12 residues. CDR3 protein: CASPVNAGELFF. DNA of the CDR3: TGTGCCAGCCCAGTTAATGCCGGGGAGCTGTTTTTT.

V gene TRBV5-1 combines with J gene TRBJ1-1, with a possible D match to TRBD1 (5 bases). Germline CDR1 and CDR2: SGHRS and YFSETQ. The V gene lost 1 base and the J gene lost 6 bases, with 13 bases spanning the gap. This CDR3 comprises 14 residues. CDR3 sequence reads: CASSLRTGGSEAFF. CDR3 sequence (DNA): TGCGCCAGCAGCTTGAGAACGGGGGGATCTGAAGCTTTCTTT.

The V and J genes are TRBV11-2 and TRBJ1-1, with no clear D. V shed 4 bases and J shed 4 bases, with 10 bases lying between them. CDR3 length: 13 residues. Germline CDR1 and CDR2: SGHAT and FQNNGV. The chain's CDR3 is CASSSLRSTEAFF. As DNA, the CDR3 is TGTGCCAGCAGCTCCCTCCGTTCCACTGAAGCTTTCTTT. The variable domain in full, completed from reference TRBV11-2 and TRBJ1-1, reads EAGVAQSPRYKIIEKRQSVAFWCNPISGHATLYWYQQILGQGPKLLIQFQNNGVVDDSQLPKDRFSAERLKGVDSTLKIQPAKLEDSAVYLCASSSLRSTEAFFGQGTRLTVV.

V is TRBV6-5 and J is TRBJ2-3; D may be TRBD2 (6 bases). The germline V and J ends were trimmed by 0 bases and 4 bases, with 11 bases remaining between them. CDR1 is MNHEY, CDR2 SVGAGI, per germline. This CDR3 region has 15 residues. The CDR3: CASSYSAGWADTQYF. For the CDR3, the DNA is TGTGCCAGCAGTTACTCGGCGGGATGGGCAGATACGCAGTATTTT.

A remark on this clonotype: This may stem from a read error, because a much larger clone lies one nucleotide away. The chain employs TRBV20-1 and TRBJ1-2; 9 nucleotides line up with TRBD1. From germline, CDR1 is DFQATT and CDR2 SNEGSKA (reference sequence). CDR3 length: 15 amino acids. CDR3 nucleotide sequence: TGCAGTGCTAGAGATCCGGGACAGGGTTCCTATGGCTTCACCTTC. This codes for CSARDPGQGSYGFTF.

The chain carries TRBV4-3 and TRBJ2-5; 13 bases map to TRBD2. This CDR3 is 16 amino acids long. V dropped 4 bases and J dropped 6; count of bases not matched to a gene: 8. In germline, CDR1 is LGHNA, CDR2 YSLEER. This CDR3 is CASSLLLAGGPKTQYF. CDR3 in DNA: TGCGCCAGCAGCCTACTACTAGCGGGGGGGCCGAAGACCCAGTACTTC.

Only a few counts were recorded for this clonotype. The V call is TRBV7-9, the J call TRBJ2-1; 14 bases are a match to TRBD2. Trimming took 5 bases from V and 4 from J; bases not matched to a gene: 4. CDR1 and CDR2 (germline): SEHNR, FQNEAQ (reference sequence). The CDR3 sequence is 16 residues long. The CDR3 coding sequence is TGTGCCAGCAGCCCCTGGACTAGCGGGAGGTACAATGAGCAGTTCTTC. It codes for CASSPWTSGRYNEQFF.